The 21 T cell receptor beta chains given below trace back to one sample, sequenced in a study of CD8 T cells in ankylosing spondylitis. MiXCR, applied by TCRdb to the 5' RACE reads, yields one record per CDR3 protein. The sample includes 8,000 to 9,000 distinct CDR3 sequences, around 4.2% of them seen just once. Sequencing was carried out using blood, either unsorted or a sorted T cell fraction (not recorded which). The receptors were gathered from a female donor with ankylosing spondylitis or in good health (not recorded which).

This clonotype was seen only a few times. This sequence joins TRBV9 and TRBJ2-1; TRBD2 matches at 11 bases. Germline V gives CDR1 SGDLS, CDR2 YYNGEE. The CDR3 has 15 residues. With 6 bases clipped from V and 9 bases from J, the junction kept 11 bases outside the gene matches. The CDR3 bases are TGTGCCAGCACTAGCGGGGGGTCCCGAGGCAGTGAGCAGTTCTTC. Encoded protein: CASTSGGSRGSEQFF.

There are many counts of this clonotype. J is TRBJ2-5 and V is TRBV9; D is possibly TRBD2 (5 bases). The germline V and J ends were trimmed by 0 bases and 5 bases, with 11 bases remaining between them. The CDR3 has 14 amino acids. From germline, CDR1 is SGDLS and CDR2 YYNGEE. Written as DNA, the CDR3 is TGTGCCAGCAGCGTAGAGGGAGATGGGGAGACCCAGTACTTC. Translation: CASSVEGDGETQYF.

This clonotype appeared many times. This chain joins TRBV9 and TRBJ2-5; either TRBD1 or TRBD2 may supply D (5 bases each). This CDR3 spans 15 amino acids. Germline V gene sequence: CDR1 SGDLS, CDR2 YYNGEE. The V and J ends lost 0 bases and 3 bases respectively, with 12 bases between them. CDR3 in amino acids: CASSVERGYEETQYF. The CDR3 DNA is TGTGCCAGCAGCGTAGAGAGGGGTTATGAAGAGACCCAGTACTTC.

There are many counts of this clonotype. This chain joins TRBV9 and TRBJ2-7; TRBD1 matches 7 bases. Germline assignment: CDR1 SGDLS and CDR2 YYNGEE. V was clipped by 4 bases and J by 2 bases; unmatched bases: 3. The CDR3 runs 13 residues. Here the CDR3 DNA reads TGTGCCAGCAGCTCGGGACAGACCTACGAGCAGTACTTC. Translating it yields CASSSGQTYEQYF.

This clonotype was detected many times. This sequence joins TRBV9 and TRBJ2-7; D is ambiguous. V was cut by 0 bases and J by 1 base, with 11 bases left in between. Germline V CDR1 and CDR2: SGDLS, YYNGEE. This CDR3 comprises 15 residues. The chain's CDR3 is CASSVGFGGSYEQYF. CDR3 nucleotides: TGTGCCAGCAGCGTAGGCTTCGGTGGGTCCTACGAGCAGTACTTC.

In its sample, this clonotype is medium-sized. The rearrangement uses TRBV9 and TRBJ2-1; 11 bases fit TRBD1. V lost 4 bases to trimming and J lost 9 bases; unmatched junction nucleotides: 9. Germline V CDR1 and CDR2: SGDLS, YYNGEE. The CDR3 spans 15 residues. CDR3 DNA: TGTGCCAGCAGCTCCGCGAGGACAGGGGGCACTGAGCAGTTCTTC. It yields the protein CASSSARTGGTEQFF. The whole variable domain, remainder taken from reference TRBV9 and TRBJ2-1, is DSGVTQTPKHLITATGQRVTLRCSPRSGDLSVYWYQQSLDQGLQFLIQYYNGEERAKGNILERFSAQQFPDLHSELNLSSLELGDSALYFCASSSARTGGTEQFFGPGTRLTVL.

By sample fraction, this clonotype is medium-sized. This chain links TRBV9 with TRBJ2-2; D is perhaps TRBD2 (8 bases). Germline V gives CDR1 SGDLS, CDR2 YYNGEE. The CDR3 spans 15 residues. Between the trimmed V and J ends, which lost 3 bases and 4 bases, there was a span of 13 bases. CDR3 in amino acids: CASSDSGDSTGELFF. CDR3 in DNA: TGTGCCAGCAGCGATAGCGGGGACAGCACCGGGGAGCTGTTTTTT.

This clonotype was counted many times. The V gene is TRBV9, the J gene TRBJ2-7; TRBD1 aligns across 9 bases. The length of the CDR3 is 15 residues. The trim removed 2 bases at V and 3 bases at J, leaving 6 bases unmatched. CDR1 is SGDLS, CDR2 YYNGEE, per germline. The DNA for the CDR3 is TGTGCCAGCAGCGTGGAGGACAGGGGTATCTACGAGCAGTACTTC. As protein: CASSVEDRGIYEQYF. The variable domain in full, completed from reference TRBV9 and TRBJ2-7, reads DSGVTQTPKHLITATGQRVTLRCSPRSGDLSVYWYQQSLDQGLQFLIQYYNGEERAKGNILERFSAQQFPDLHSELNLSSLELGDSALYFCASSVEDRGIYEQYFGPGTRLTVT.

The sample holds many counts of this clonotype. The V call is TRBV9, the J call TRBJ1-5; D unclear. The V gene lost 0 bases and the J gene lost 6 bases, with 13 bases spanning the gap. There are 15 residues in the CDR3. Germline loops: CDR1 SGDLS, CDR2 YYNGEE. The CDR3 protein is CASSVDGRPGQPQHF. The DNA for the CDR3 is TGTGCCAGCAGCGTAGATGGAAGGCCGGGTCAGCCCCAGCATTTT.

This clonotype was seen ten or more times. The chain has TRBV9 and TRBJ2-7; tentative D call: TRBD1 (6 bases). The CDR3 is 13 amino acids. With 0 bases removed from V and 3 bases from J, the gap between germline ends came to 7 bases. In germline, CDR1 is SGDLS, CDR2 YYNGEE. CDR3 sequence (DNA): TGTGCCAGCAGCGTAGAGGACAGCTACGAGCAGTACTTC. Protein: CASSVEDSYEQYF.

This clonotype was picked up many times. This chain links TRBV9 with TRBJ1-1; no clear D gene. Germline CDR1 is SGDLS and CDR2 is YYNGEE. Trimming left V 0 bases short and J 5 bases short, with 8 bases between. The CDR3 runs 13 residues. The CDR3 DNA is TGTGCCAGCAGCGTAGGTGGCAGAACTGAAGCTTTCTTT. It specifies CASSVGGRTEAFF. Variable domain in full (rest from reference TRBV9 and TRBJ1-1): DSGVTQTPKHLITATGQRVTLRCSPRSGDLSVYWYQQSLDQGLQFLIQYYNGEERAKGNILERFSAQQFPDLHSELNLSSLELGDSALYFCASSVGGRTEAFFGQGTRLTVV.

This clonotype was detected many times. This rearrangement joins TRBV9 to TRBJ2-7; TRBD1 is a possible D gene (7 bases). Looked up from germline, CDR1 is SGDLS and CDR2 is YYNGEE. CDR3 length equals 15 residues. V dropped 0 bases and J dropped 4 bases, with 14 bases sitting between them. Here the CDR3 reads CASSVDQGGSYEQYF. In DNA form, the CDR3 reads TGTGCCAGCAGCGTAGATCAGGGGGGCAGTTACGAGCAGTACTTC.

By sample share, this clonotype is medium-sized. The CDR3 reads CASSVDLLPYNEQFF. CDR3 in DNA: TGTGCCAGCAGCGTAGACTTGTTACCCTACAATGAGCAGTTCTTC. The rearrangement uses TRBV9 and TRBJ2-1; D unclear. From germline, CDR1 is SGDLS and CDR2 YYNGEE. This CDR3 contains 15 residues. The V end was cut by 0 bases, the J end by 2 bases, with 9 bases between.

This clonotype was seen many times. This CDR3 reads CASSVGGSTYEQYF. The CDR3 DNA is TGTGCCAGCAGCGTAGGGGGATCTACCTACGAGCAGTACTTC. The rearrangement joins TRBV9 to TRBJ2-7; D not certain. With 0 bases removed from V and 2 bases from J, the gap between germline ends came to 9 bases. Germline values: CDR1 SGDLS, CDR2 YYNGEE. This CDR3 contains 14 residues.

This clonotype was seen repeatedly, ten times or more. CDR3 sequence: CASSVGALGAYEQYF. For the CDR3, the DNA is TGTGCCAGCAGCGTAGGAGCCCTGGGGGCCTACGAGCAGTACTTC. The gene calls are TRBV9 and TRBJ2-7; D tentatively fits TRBD1 or TRBD2 (5 bases each). The CDR3 covers 15 residues. Germline V lookup: CDR1 SGDLS, CDR2 YYNGEE. Deletions cut 0 bases from V and 2 bases from J, with 12 bases between.

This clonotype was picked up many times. In nucleotides, the CDR3 is TGTGCCAGCAGCGACTCTCTGGACAGAAGTGTCGCCGGGGAGCTGTTTTTT. Amino acids: CASSDSLDRSVAGELFF. The chain employs TRBV9 and TRBJ2-2; the D gene is possibly TRBD1 (6 bases). Per the germline V gene, CDR1 is SGDLS and CDR2 is YYNGEE. V was clipped by 3 bases and J by 6 bases, with 21 bases between them. The length of the CDR3 is 17 residues.

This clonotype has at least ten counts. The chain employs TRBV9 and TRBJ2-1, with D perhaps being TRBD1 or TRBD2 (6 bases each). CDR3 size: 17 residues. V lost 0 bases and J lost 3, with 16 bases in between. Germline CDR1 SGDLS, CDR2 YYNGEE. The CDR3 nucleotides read TGTGCCAGCAGCGTAGGGGGCACCGGAGGGGGCTACAATGAGCAGTTCTTC. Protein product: CASSVGGTGGGYNEQFF. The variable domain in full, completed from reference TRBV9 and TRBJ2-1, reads DSGVTQTPKHLITATGQRVTLRCSPRSGDLSVYWYQQSLDQGLQFLIQYYNGEERAKGNILERFSAQQFPDLHSELNLSSLELGDSALYFCASSVGGTGGGYNEQFFGPGTRLTVL.

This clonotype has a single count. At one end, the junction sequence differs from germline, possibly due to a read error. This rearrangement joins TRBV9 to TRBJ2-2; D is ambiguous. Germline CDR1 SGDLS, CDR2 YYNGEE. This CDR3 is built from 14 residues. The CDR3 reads CATSPGRHNGELFF. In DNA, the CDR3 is TGTGCCACCAGCCCCGGCAGGCACAACGGGGAGCTGTTTTTT.

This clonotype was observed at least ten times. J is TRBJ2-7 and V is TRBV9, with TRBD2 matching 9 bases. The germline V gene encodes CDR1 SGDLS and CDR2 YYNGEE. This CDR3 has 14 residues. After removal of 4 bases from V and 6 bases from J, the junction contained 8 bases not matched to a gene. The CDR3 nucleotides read TGTGCCAGCAGCCCAATAGATAGCGGGGGCGAGCAGTACTTC. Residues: CASSPIDSGGEQYF.

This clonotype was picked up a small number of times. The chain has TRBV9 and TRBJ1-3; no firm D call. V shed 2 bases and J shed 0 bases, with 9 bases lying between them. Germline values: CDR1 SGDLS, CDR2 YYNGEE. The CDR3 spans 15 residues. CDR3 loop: CASSVGISSGNTIYF. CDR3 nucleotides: TGTGCCAGCAGCGTTGGGATTTCCTCTGGAAACACCATATATTTT.

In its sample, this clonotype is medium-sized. The DNA of the CDR3 is TGTGCCAGCAGCGCTAGTTACACTGAAGCTTTCTTT. This sequence encodes CASSASYTEAFF. The chain employs TRBV21-1 and TRBJ1-1. TRBV21-1 is a documented pseudogene. The CDR3 is 12 residues long.